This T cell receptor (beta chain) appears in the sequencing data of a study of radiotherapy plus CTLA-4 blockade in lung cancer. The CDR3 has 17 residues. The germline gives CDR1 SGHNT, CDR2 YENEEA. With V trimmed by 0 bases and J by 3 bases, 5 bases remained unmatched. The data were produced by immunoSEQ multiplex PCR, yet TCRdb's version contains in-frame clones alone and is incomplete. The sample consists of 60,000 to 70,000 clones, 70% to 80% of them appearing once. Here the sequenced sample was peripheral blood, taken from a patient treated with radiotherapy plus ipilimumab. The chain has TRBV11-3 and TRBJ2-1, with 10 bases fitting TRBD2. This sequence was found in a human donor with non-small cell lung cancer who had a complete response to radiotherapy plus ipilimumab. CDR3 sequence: CASSLDLAGGVYNEQFF. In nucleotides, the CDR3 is TGTGCCAGCAGCTTAGATTTAGCGGGAGGAGTCTACAATGAGCAGTTCTTC.